This T cell receptor (beta chain) is from a study of monozygotic twins with inflammatory bowel disease. Germline values: CDR1 SGHKS, CDR2 YYEKEE (reference sequence). The CDR3 totals 14 residues. Without any T cell sorting, total RNA was isolated from whole blood. Findings and limits, study-wide: Repertoire likeness was no different across concordant and discordant twins, perhaps owing to restricted power. Among IBD patients, TCRbeta diversity (inverse Simpson) was lower than in healthy co-twins.

The cDNA of both the TCRalpha and TCRbeta chains was subjected to two nested PCRs of approximately 16 and 10 cycles. Reprocessing the 5' RACE reads, TCRdb reports a single entry for every CDR3 protein and omits DNA. The record lists a few hundred thousand distinct CDR3 sequences, of which the ten most abundant hold 5.5% to 6.5%. A remark on this clonotype: As yet, its antigen is unknown.

The sequenced sample consisted of blood. This sequence originates from a human donor with ulcerative colitis or Crohn's disease, or a healthy co-twin of an affected twin (not recorded which). The chain joins TRBV5-5 to TRBJ2-1; the D gene TCRdb calls, TRBD1, cannot be checked with no DNA. The CDR3 reads CASSFRGGPDEQFF.